What follows describes a single TCR beta chain. Its antigen is not known. The data were obtained in a study of cytomegalovirus exposure and HLA in healthy donors. Study as a whole: Findings of an earlier analysis included 110 million or so unique TCR beta sequences from some 180 million T cells.

General study findings and limits: Rarity held for most TCR sequences, but there were some public TCRs that occurred in many donors.

The CDR3 loop spans 11 amino acids. V dropped 10 bases and J dropped 11; count of bases not matched to a gene: 9. Germline values: CDR1 SNHLY, CDR2 FYNNEI. Primers included in the PCR were 60 Vbeta and 13 Jbeta primers. Method: immunoSEQ multiplex PCR; TCRdb's copy keeps in-frame clones and lacks some. There are hundreds of thousands of clones in the sample; under 80% occur only once, and under 2.5% lies in the top ten. This TCR derives from a female donor in good health and CMV-seronegative. What was sequenced was PBMCs. The J gene is TRBJ2-5, the V gene TRBV2, with TRBD1 identical over 8 bases. The CDR3 protein is CATQGAREQYF. CDR3 DNA: TGTGCCACCCAGGGGGCAAGGGAGCAGTACTTC.